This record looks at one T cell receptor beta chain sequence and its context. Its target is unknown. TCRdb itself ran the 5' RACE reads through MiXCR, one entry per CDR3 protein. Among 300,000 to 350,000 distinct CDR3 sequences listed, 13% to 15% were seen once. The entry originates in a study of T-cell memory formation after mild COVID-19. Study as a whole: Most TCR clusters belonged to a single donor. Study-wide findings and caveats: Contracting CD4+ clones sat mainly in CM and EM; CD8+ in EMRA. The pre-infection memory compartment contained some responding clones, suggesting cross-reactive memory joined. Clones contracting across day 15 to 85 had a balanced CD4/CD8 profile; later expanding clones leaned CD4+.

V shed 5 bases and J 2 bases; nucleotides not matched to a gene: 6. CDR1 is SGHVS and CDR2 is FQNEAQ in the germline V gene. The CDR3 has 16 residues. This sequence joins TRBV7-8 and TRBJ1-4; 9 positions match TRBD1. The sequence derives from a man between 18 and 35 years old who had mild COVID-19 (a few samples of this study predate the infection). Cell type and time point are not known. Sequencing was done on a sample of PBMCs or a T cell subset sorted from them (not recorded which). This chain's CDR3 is CASSPTGTGTNEKLFF. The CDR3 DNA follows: TGTGCCAGCAGCCCAACCGGGACAGGGACTAATGAAAAACTGTTTTTT.